This T cell receptor (beta chain) was sequenced in a study of breast tumors, draining lymph nodes, adjacent tissues. Whole-study findings and limits: Data only fit, rather than demonstrated, lymph node origin of most tumor T cells. Tumor and nontumor repertoires were significantly more similar in luminal-like than in basal-like breast cancer. Findings are consistent with lymph node origin and intratumoral expansion of most tumor T cells.

This clonotype came up many times. Its antigen is unknown. The CDR3 has 12 amino acids. Germline V gene sequence: CDR1 SGHRS, CDR2 YFSETQ. V lost 4 bases and J 3 bases, leaving 8 bases between the germline ends. Samples came from axillary lymph nodes draining the breast cancer. TCRdb re-called the multiplex PCR reads through MiXCR, storing one row per CDR3 protein. This table holds roughly 86,000 distinct CDR3 sequences, approximately 19% found once. J is TRBJ2-7 and V is TRBV5-1; D perhaps matches TRBD2 (5 bases). The sequencing sample was made of axillary lymph node tissue. The clonotype was recovered from a female donor with breast cancer. Some clones in this sample may be carry-over from other donors' samples. CDR3: CASSKDFYEQYF. The DNA for the CDR3 is TGCGCCAGCAGCAAGGACTTCTACGAGCAGTACTTC. Looking up the rest from reference TRBV5-1 and TRBJ2-7 gives the full variable domain: KAGVTQTPRYLIKTRGQQVTLSCSPISGHRSVSWYQQTPGQGLQFLFEYFSETQRNKGNFPGRFSGRQFSNSRSEMNVSTLELGDSALYLCASSKDFYEQYFGPGTRLTVT.